The T cell receptor beta chain described here comes from a study of identical twins. One entry per CDR3 protein, called by TCRdb with MiXCR from the 5' RACE reads. Of approximately 410,000 distinct CDR3 sequences in the sample, approximately 18% are singletons; the top ten hold less than 15%. The CDR3 extends over 17 amino acids. Per the germline V gene, CDR1 is MGHRA and CDR2 is YSYEKL. Trimming removed 0 bases from V and 8 bases from J; junction bases left unmatched: 8. Only a few counts were recorded for this clonotype. The sequenced material came from naive T cells sorted from blood. This sequence originates from a man aged 50 or older in good health. V gene TRBV4-1 combines with J gene TRBJ2-1, with 12 bases that match TRBD2. DNA for the CDR3: TGCGCCAGCAGCCAAGACAGCGGGCTAGCGGGGGGGTATGAGCAGTTCTTC. As protein: CASSQDSGLAGGYEQFF.